One sample yielded the 13 T cell receptor beta chains listed below, sequenced in a study of T cell changes during pregnancy in multiple sclerosis. Method: immunoSEQ multiplex PCR; TCRdb's copy keeps in-frame clones and lacks some. The data contain 40,000 or so clones, 94% of them seen just once; the ten biggest clones take up 8.1%. The specimen comprised CD8+ T cells from peripheral blood mononuclear cells, sampled in the third trimester of pregnancy. The receptors stem from a female donor with multiple sclerosis, enrolled in a pregnancy study.

This chain links TRBV29-1 with TRBJ1-2; TRBD1 matches 11 bases. CDR3 length: 16 residues. V lost 7 bases and J lost 6; bases outside the gene matches: 16. Germline V gene data show CDR1 as SQVTM and CDR2 as ANQGSEA. CDR3 in amino acids: CSAKGQGAVSGNGYTF. In DNA, the CDR3 is TGCAGCGCCAAAGGACAGGGGGCGGTGTCCGGGAATGGCTACACCTTC. Drawing the rest from reference TRBV29-1 and TRBJ1-2, the complete variable domain is SAVISQKPSRDICQRGTSLTIQCQVDSQVTMMFWYRQQPGQSLTLIATANQGSEATYESGFVIDKFPISRPNLTFSTLTVSNMSPEDSSIYLCSAKGQGAVSGNGYTFGSGTRLTVV.

This chain links TRBV28 with TRBJ2-7; 10 bases line up with TRBD2. The V and J ends lost 2 bases and 4 bases, in that order; junction bases with no gene match: 2. Germline V gives CDR1 MDHEN, CDR2 SYDVKM. CDR3 length equals 14 residues. The chain's CDR3 is CASSLGLAEYEQYF. The CDR3, as DNA: TGTGCCAGCAGTTTAGGACTAGCGGAATACGAGCAGTACTTC.

V is TRBV30 and J is TRBJ1-1; D is uncertain. V was trimmed by 2 bases and J by 6 bases, leaving 22 bases between them. Germline CDR1 reads GTSNPN; CDR2 reads SVGIG (reference sequence). The CDR3 covers 16 residues. CDR3 sequence reads: CAWSTDRSREKAEAFF. As DNA, the CDR3 is TGTGCCTGGAGTACTGATCGGAGTAGGGAGAAGGCTGAAGCTTTCTTT. The full variable domain, rest sourced from reference TRBV30 and TRBJ1-1, is SQTIHQWPATLVQPVGSPLSLECTVEGTSNPNLYWYRQAAGRGLQLLFYSVGIGQISSEVPQNLSASRPQDRQFILSSKKLLLSDSGFYLCAWSTDRSREKAEAFFGQGTRLTVV.

The rearrangement links TRBV2 to TRBJ2-3; D may be TRBD2 (7 bases). Trimming took off 9 bases at V and 4 bases at J, with 17 bases between the two ends. The CDR3 has 14 amino acids. CDR1 is SNHLY and CDR2 is FYNNEI in the germline V gene. CDR3 amino acids: CASRAGALADTQYF. The CDR3 nucleotides are TGTGCCAGTCGCGCGGGGGCCCTCGCAGATACGCAGTATTTT.

This clone is judged medium-sized. This sequence joins TRBV5-1 and TRBJ2-7, with 7 positions matching TRBD2. In germline, CDR1 is SGHRS, CDR2 YFSETQ. The trim removed 2 bases at V and 3 bases at J, leaving 14 bases unmatched. There are 17 residues in the CDR3. This CDR3 reads CASSLGGSTSFDYEQYF. The CDR3, as DNA: TGCGCCAGCAGCTTAGGCGGGAGTACGTCATTTGACTACGAGCAGTACTTC.

The rearrangement joins TRBV6-6 to TRBJ2-7; D is perhaps TRBD2 (6 bases). Germline lookup yields CDR1 MNHNY and CDR2 SVGAGI (reference sequence). V dropped 7 bases and J dropped 6 bases, with 10 bases sitting between them. This CDR3 region has 11 residues. CDR3 amino acids: CASKEGGEQYF. CDR3 coding DNA: TGTGCCAGCAAGGAGGGCGGCGAGCAGTACTTC.

The chain carries TRBV6-5 and TRBJ1-1; a weak D match, TRBD1 (6 bases). Trimming removed 5 bases at V and 4 bases at J, with 14 bases between. This CDR3 has 14 residues. Germline CDR1 is MNHEY and CDR2 is SVGAGI. The CDR3 region has the DNA TGTGCCAGCAGTACCAATCAGGGGTTCACTGAAGCTTTCTTT. It specifies CASSTNQGFTEAFF.

This clone was seen once. Sequence at one end of the junction differs from germline and may be a read error. V and J are TRBV19 and TRBJ2-3, with 7 bases lining up with TRBD2. Per the germline V gene, CDR1 is LNHDA and CDR2 is SQIVND (reference sequence). This CDR3 region has 17 residues. This CDR3 reads CASSILPTSETTDTQYF. CDR3 nucleotides: TGCGCCAGTAGTATACTCCCTACTAGCGAGACCACAGATACGCAGTATTTT.

The J gene is TRBJ2-7, the V gene TRBV7-9, with 10 bases that match TRBD1. Trimming took 5 bases from V and 4 from J; bases not matched to a gene: 5. Per the germline V gene, CDR1 is SEHNR and CDR2 is FQNEAQ (reference sequence). CDR3 size: 14 residues. CDR3 DNA sequence: TGTGCCAGCAGCAACCGGGACAGGGGTTACGAGCAGTACTTC. Protein: CASSNRDRGYEQYF.

This clone was detected only once. The CDR3, as DNA: TGTGCCAGCAGCTTGGGACTAGCGGTGTACGAGCAGTACTTC. This encodes CASSLGLAVYEQYF. The chain has TRBV5-8 and TRBJ2-7, with 9 positions matching TRBD2. V shed 0 bases, J shed 4 bases, and the junction held 2 bases outside the gene matches. This CDR3 comprises 14 residues. CDR1 is SGHTS, CDR2 YDEGEE, per germline. Drawing the rest from reference TRBV5-8 and TRBJ2-7, the complete variable domain is EAGVTQSPTHLIKTRGQQATLRCSPISGHTSVYWYQQALGLGLQFLLWYDEGEERNRGNFPPRFSGRQFPNYSSELNVNALELEDSALYLCASSLGLAVYEQYFGPGTRLTVT.

The CDR3 DNA reads as TGTGCCAGCAGCTCTATCACAGATACGCAGTATTTT. It is translated as CASSSITDTQYF. The V and J genes are TRBV11-2 and TRBJ2-3; D not certain. Trimming stripped 4 bases from V and 2 bases from J, with 4 bases between. This CDR3 comprises 12 residues. The germline CDR1 and CDR2 sequences are SGHAT and FQNNGV. The full variable domain, rest sourced from reference TRBV11-2 and TRBJ2-3, is EAGVAQSPRYKIIEKRQSVAFWCNPISGHATLYWYQQILGQGPKLLIQFQNNGVVDDSQLPKDRFSAERLKGVDSTLKIQPAKLEDSAVYLCASSSITDTQYFGPGTRLTVL.

This chain uses TRBV4-3 with TRBJ2-2; perhaps TRBD2 as D (6 bases). Trimming removed 4 bases at V and 7 bases at J, with 13 bases between. The germline V gene has CDR1 LGHNA and CDR2 YSLEER. This CDR3 is 14 amino acids long. In DNA, the CDR3 is TGCGCCAGCAGCCCCGGGACTCTGGGCGGGGAGCTGTTTTTT. It specifies CASSPGTLGGELFF.

This CDR3 is CASSVGTSGRGETQYF. The CDR3 nucleotides read TGTGCCAGCAGCGTTGGGACTAGCGGGAGGGGAGAGACCCAGTACTTC. The chain combines TRBV9 with TRBJ2-5; TRBD2 agrees at 16 bases. The V segment lost 2 bases and the J segment 4 bases; nucleotides outside the gene matches: 2. Germline assignment: CDR1 SGDLS and CDR2 YYNGEE. The CDR3 totals 16 residues. The full variable domain, in which reference TRBV9 and TRBJ2-5 provide the parts outside the CDR3, is DSGVTQTPKHLITATGQRVTLRCSPRSGDLSVYWYQQSLDQGLQFLIQYYNGEERAKGNILERFSAQQFPDLHSELNLSSLELGDSALYFCASSVGTSGRGETQYFGPGTRLLVL.